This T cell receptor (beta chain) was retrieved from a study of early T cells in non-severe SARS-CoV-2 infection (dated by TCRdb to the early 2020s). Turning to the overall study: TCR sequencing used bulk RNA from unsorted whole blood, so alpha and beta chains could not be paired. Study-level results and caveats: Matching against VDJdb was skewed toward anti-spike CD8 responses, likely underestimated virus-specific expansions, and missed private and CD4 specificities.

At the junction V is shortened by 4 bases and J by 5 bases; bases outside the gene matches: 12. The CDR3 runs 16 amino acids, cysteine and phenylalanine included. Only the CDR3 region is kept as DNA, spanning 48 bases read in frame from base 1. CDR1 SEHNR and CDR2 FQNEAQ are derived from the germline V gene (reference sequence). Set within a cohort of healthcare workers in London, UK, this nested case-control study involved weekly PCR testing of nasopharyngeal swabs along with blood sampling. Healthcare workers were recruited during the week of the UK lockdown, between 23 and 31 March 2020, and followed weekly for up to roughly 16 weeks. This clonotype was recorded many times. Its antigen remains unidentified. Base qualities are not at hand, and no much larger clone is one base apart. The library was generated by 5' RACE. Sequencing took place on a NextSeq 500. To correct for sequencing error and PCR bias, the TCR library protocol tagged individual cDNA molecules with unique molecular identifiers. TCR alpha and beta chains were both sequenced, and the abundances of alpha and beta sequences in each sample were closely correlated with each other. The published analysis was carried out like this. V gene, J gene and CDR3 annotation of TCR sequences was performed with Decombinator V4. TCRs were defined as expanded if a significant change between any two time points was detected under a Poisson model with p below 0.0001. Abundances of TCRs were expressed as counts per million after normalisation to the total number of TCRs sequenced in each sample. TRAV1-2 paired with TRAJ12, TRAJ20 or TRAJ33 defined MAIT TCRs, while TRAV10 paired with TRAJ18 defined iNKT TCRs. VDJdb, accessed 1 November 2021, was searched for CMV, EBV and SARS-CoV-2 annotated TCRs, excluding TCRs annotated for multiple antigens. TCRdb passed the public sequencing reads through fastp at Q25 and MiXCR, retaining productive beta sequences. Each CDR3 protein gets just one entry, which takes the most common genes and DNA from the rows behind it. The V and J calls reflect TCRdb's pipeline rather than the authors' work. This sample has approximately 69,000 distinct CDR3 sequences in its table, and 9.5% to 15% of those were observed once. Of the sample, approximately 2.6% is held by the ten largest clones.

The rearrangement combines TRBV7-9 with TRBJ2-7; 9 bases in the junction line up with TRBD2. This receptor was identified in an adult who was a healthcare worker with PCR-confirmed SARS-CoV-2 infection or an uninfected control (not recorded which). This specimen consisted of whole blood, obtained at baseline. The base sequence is TGTGCCAGCAGCTACGCCGAGGGGGGACTAGCCCACGAGCAGTACTTC. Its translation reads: CASSYAEGGLAHEQYF.